This T cell receptor beta chain was sequenced for a study of cytomegalovirus exposure and HLA in healthy donors. The PCR used 60 Vbeta and 13 Jbeta primers. Sequenced by immunoSEQ multiplex PCR; TCRdb stores in-frame clones only, minus some. The sample includes about 190,000 clones, 75% to 80% of them seen just once. Material: PBMCs. The sequence derives from a woman in her twenties or thirties in good health and CMV-seropositive.

Written as DNA, the CDR3 is TGTGCCAGCAGCTTAGCGCTCCGGGACAGATCCTCTGGGGCCAACGTCCTGACTTTC. Its translation: CASSLALRDRSSGANVLTF. The J gene is TRBJ2-6, the V gene TRBV7-6; 7 nucleotides match TRBD1. J lost 0 bases, V lost 0 bases, and 8 bases had no gene match. The CDR3 consists of 19 residues. CDR1 and CDR2 from the germline V gene are SGHVS and FNYEAQ.